The source of this TCR beta chain is a study of shared clonotypes between healthy human individuals. In the study overall: Ranging from 18 to 49 in age, donors were two women and a few men.

Germline CDR1 is LNHDA and CDR2 is SQIVND (reference sequence). V shed 2 bases and J shed 8 bases, with 19 bases lying between them. This CDR3 is built from 16 residues. None of the donors, who were healthy HIV-negative adults, had recently had acute infections or vaccinations. Clones were read by immunoSEQ multiplex PCR, and TCRdb kept only the in-frame ones, dropping some. Of 2 million to 2.5 million clones in the sample, approximately 93% were seen once. Sequenced: naive CD4+ T cells from PBMCs. Subset defined: CD45RA+ positively selected. This sequence was found in a man younger than 30 in good health. Some clones in this sample may be carry-over from other donors' samples. This chain uses TRBV19 with TRBJ2-1, with a weak D call TRBD2 (6 bases). The CDR3 DNA reads TGTGCCAGTAGTATATTGGAGGGAGGTAACACACATGAGCAGTTCTTC. Protein: CASSILEGGNTHEQFF.